This TCR beta chain appears in the sequencing data of a study of OX40 agonist ivuxolimab in advanced cancers. Whole-study findings and limits: Both CD4+ and CD8+ T cell populations in blood had undergone clonal expansion by week 6 at 0.1 to 3.0 mg/kg. No determination was made of the antigen specificity of the expanded peripheral T cells.

Concerning this clone itself: Its specificity is unknown.

TCRdb keeps only in-frame clones here, not all; method: immunoSEQ multiplex PCR. In the table there are under 100,000 clones, roughly 85% of which are singletons. Germline CDR1 reads LNHNV; CDR2 reads YYDKDF (reference sequence). V was cut by 0 bases and J by 1 base, with 10 bases left in between. CDR3 length equals 15 residues. This receptor was identified in an adult with an advanced solid tumor such as melanoma, head and neck, liver or kidney cancer. The chain combines TRBV15 with TRBJ2-7; D gene unclear. Sequencing was performed on CD4+ or CD8+ T cells sorted from blood, taken in a trial of the OX40 agonist ivuxolimab. The chain's CDR3 is CATSREAKGSYEQYF. For the CDR3, the DNA is TGTGCCACCAGCAGAGAGGCTAAGGGATCCTACGAGCAGTACTTC.